The next 9 T cell receptor beta chains were all read from a single sample in a study of shared clonotypes between healthy human individuals. The assay was immunoSEQ multiplex PCR, and TCRdb's table has in-frame clones only and misses some. Here the sample spans about 1.1 million clones, approximately 80% being singletons. The sample comprised memory CD4+ T cells from PBMCs. Subset given: CD45RA-negative fraction. The receptors originated from a man aged 18 to 30 in good health. Some clones in this sample may be carry-over from other donors' samples.

The J gene is TRBJ1-4, the V gene TRBV7-2, with TRBD1 matching 9 bases. V shed 5 bases and J 7 bases; nucleotides not matched to a gene: 11. Germline V gene data show CDR1 as SGHTA and CDR2 as FQGNSA. This CDR3 comprises 16 residues. CDR3 sequence: CASSPQYTGGLEKLFF. The CDR3, as DNA: TGTGCCAGCAGCCCTCAGTACACAGGGGGCCTTGAAAAACTGTTTTTT. The full variable domain, with the rest looked up from reference TRBV7-2 and TRBJ1-4, is GAGVSQSPSNKVTEKGKDVELRCDPISGHTALYWYRQSLGQGLEFLIYFQGNSAPDKSGLPSDRFSAERTGGSVSTLTIQRTQQEDSAVYLCASSPQYTGGLEKLFFGSGTQLSVL.

A word on this clone: This likely stems from a read error, as it lies one base from a far larger clone. This sample includes further DNA sequences coding for the same CDR3. The chain combines TRBV7-9 with TRBJ1-2; D is ambiguous. Germline assignment: CDR1 SEHNR and CDR2 FQNEAQ (reference sequence). The CDR3 has 14 residues. Trimming shortened V by 0 bases and J by 1 base, and 6 bases separated the two germline ends. The CDR3 DNA is TGTGCCAGCAGCTTAGCGTCCGGTAACTATGGCTACACCTTC. Residues: CASSLASGNYGYTF.

The J gene is TRBJ1-2, the V gene TRBV11-2; maybe TRBD1 (6 bases). This CDR3 spans 15 amino acids. Deletions cut 2 bases from V and 2 bases from J, with 12 bases between. Germline CDR1 reads SGHAT; CDR2 reads FQNNGV. CDR3 coding DNA: TGTGCCAGCAGCTTAATAGGGGGATGGAACTATGGCTACACCTTC. Its protein is CASSLIGGWNYGYTF.

Only a few counts were recorded for this clone. The CDR3, as DNA: TGTGCCAGCAGGCTAGGGGGAGTGGGGGGCGATCTTTCCACCATATATTTT. Residues: CASRLGGVGGDLSTIYF. The rearrangement uses TRBV28 and TRBJ1-3; TRBD1 might be the D (6 bases). CDR1 and CDR2 (germline): MDHEN, SYDVKM. The V gene lost 6 bases and the J gene lost 9 bases, with 27 bases spanning the gap. The CDR3 totals 17 residues.

This clone was recorded a few times. The chain couples TRBV28 to TRBJ1-2; D is possibly TRBD1 (5 bases). Deletions cut 4 bases from V and 3 bases from J, with 9 bases between. Germline CDR1 and CDR2: MDHEN and SYDVKM. The CDR3 is 13 amino acids. The CDR3 loop reads CASSWTTDYGYTF. For the CDR3, the DNA is TGTGCCAGCAGTTGGACGACAGACTATGGCTACACCTTC.

Worth noting for this clone: The same CDR3 also results from other DNA sequences found in this sample. V and J are TRBV11-2 and TRBJ2-7, with D tentatively TRBD1 (6 bases). V was pared by 1 base and J by 3 bases, with 10 bases between. The CDR3 runs 14 residues. CDR1 is SGHAT and CDR2 is FQNNGV in the germline V gene. The CDR3 bases are TGTGCCAGCAGCTTAGGCCAGGGGTTCTACGAGCAGTACTTC. It specifies CASSLGQGFYEQYF.

This rearrangement joins TRBV4-2 to TRBJ2-7; D gene unclear. Germline V gene lookup returns CDR1 LGHNA and CDR2 YNFKEQ. The CDR3 loop spans 15 amino acids. The germline V and J ends were trimmed by 1 base and 7 bases, with 17 bases remaining between them. In nucleotides, the CDR3 is TGTGCCAGCAGCCAAGGAACTGCGGACGGGTATGAGCAGTACTTC. It specifies CASSQGTADGYEQYF.

This clone was found once. The chain uses TRBV13 and TRBJ2-1; D call uncertain. The CDR3 sequence is 13 residues long. With 5 bases removed from V and 6 bases from J, the gap between germline ends came to 11 bases. CDR1 is PRHDT and CDR2 is FYEKMQ in the germline V gene (reference sequence). The CDR3 DNA reads TGTGCCAGCAGCGACCGGCCCTCCAATGAGCAGTTCTTC. This encodes CASSDRPSNEQFF.

This clone showed up just a few times. The chain carries TRBV28 and TRBJ1-1; D remains unclear. Trimming took 3 bases from V and 4 from J, leaving 3 bases between them. CDR1 is MDHEN, CDR2 SYDVKM, per germline. The CDR3 extends over 11 amino acids. CDR3 nucleotides: TGTGCCAGCAGTTTGATCACTGAAGCTTTCTTT. Translated: CASSLITEAFF.